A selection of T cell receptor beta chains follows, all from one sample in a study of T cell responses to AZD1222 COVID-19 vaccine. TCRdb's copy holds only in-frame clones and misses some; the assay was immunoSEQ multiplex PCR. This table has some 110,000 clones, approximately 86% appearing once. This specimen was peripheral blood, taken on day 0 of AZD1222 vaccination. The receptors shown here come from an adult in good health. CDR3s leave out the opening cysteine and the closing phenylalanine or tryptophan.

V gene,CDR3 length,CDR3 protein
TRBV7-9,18,ASSTQWGKQGQDSSYEQY
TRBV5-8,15,ASSLFVSGQGKEKLF
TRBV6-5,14,ASSYSKSRSSYEQY
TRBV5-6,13,ASSSPGQGAHEQY
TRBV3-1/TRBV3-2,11,ASRVNQGDGYT
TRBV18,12,ASSPPGQGSEAF
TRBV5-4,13,ASSQLGQKNEKLF
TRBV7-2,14,ASSQTSGSPADTQY
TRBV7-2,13,ASSLDPGSGEKLF
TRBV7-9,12,ASSLEGSGNTIY
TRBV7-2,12,ASSLAGRRVGST
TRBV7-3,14,ASSLTRGNAGETQY
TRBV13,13,ASSLRDRAYNEQF
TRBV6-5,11,ASTHRGLYGYT
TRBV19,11,ASSDRADTEAF
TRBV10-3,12,AISGRRAQETQY
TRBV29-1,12,SVDSVGGARGYT
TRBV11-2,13,ASSLVLAGTDTQY
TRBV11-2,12,ASSLWEGATEAF
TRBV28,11,ASSSGGTDTQY
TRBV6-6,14,ASTRGGLGANEKLF
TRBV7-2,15,ASTQSVRAPGNQPQH
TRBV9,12,ASSWGRGGNTIY
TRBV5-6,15,ASSLLRLAGNTGELF
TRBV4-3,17,ASSQGGAGVSTYNSPLH
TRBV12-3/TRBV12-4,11,ASSPSSKSGYT
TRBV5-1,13,ASSLVPGTGNEQF
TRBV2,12,ASSETGENTEAF
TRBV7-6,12,ASSPDPTNEKLF